Each of the 11 T cell receptor delta chains below was sequenced from the same sample in a study of delta chains in infants with herpesvirus infections. Gamma-chain- and delta-chain-specific primers converted PBMC RNA into TCR cDNA. TCRdb re-called clones from the RT-PCR reads via CATT. The sample carries roughly 960 delta-chain clones, over 7.5% recorded once. The source material was peripheral blood, sampled at time point 2 of longitudinal follow-up. The source is a human donor who was a Ugandan infant, either HIV-exposed or HIV-unexposed (not recorded which).

This clone was detected only a few times. A much larger clonotype is one base distant, so this may be a read error. Other DNA sequences in the sample encode the same CDR3. This rearrangement joins TRDV1 to TRDJ1, with D perhaps TRDD3 (6 bases). Germline values: CDR1 TSWWSYY, CDR2 QGS. This CDR3 comprises 21 residues. DNA of the CDR3: TGTGCCCTTGGGGATTGTGAACCATGTTTGGGGATTCCCCCATACACCGATAAACTCATCTTT. It encodes CALGDCEPCLGIPPYTDKLIF.

For this clone: A much larger clonotype is one base distant, so this may be a read error. The chain uses TRDV1 and TRDJ1; 10 bases agree with TRDD3. Germline loops: CDR1 TSWWSYY, CDR2 QGS. This CDR3 is 16 amino acids long. V lost 5 bases and J lost 6; bases outside the gene matches: 12. This CDR3 is CALGPYGNWGMYKLIF. DNA for the CDR3: TGTGCTCTTGGGCCTTACGGTAACTGGGGGATGTATAAACTCATCTTT.

About this clone: Given a far larger clone just one base away, this is likely a sequencing read error. J is TRDJ1 and V is TRAV29/DV5; 11 bases agree with TRDD3. Here the J gene came from matching the DNA to germline, since TCRdb omits it. The CDR3 loop spans 21 amino acids. Germline CDR1 NSMFDY, CDR2 ISSIKDK. CDR3: CAASGLLRGPGGYWYTDELIF. The CDR3, as DNA: TGTGCAGCAAGCGGCCTCCTACGGGGGCCTGGGGGATACTGGTACACCGATGAACTCATCTTT.

This clone ranks as large. The chain combines TRDV1 with TRDJ1; TRDD3 agrees at 9 bases. Germline CDR1 is TSWWSYY and CDR2 is QGS. V dropped 3 bases and J dropped 2; count of bases not matched to a gene: 22. CDR3 length equals 21 residues. The CDR3 sequence: CALGEPYPRGDTPGRTDKLIF. CDR3 nucleotide sequence: TGTGCTCTTGGGGAGCCTTATCCCCGAGGGGATACGCCGGGTAGAACCGATAAACTCATCTTT.

Within the sample, this clone is medium-sized. The chain employs TRDV2 and TRDJ3; 9 nucleotides align to TRDD3. The CDR3 is made up of 23 amino acids. The V gene's germline CDR1 is GEAIGNYY and CDR2 EKD. J lost 0 bases, V lost 0 bases, and 17 bases had no gene match. CDR3 nucleotide sequence: TGTGCCTGTGACACCGTGGGGGGGATACAGGAAGAGGGAATCTCCTGGGACACCCGACAGATGTTTTTC. Protein: CACDTVGGIQEEGISWDTRQMFF.

By share of the sample, this clone is large (0.1 to 1%). V and J are TRDV1 and TRDJ1; 9 positions match TRDD3. The CDR3 spans 17 residues. Germline V CDR1 and CDR2: TSWWSYY, QGS. Germline trimming cut 3 bases from V and 4 bases from J; bases unmatched to any gene: 12. The CDR3: CALGDPIPWGILDKLIF. DNA of the CDR3: TGTGCTCTTGGGGATCCCATCCCCTGGGGGATTCTCGATAAACTCATCTTT.

By proportion, this clone is large. The chain employs TRDV1 and TRDJ1; 9 positions agree with TRDD3. The ends lost 0 bases at V and 4 bases at J; junction bases unmatched: 18. This CDR3 region has 20 residues. CDR1 is TSWWSYY, CDR2 QGS, per germline. In nucleotides, the CDR3 is TGTGCTCTTGGGGAACTTCTCCCCCCATACTGGGGGAGGGACGGCGATAAACTCATCTTT. It encodes CALGELLPPYWGRDGDKLIF.

This clone is labeled as large. The chain combines TRDV1 with TRDJ1; D is unclear. The germline CDR1 and CDR2 sequences are TSWWSYY and QGS. CDR3 length: 16 amino acids. V was cut by 0 bases and J by 2 bases, with 13 bases left in between. CDR3 amino acids: CALGELGPSGTDKLIF. In DNA form, the CDR3 reads TGTGCTCTTGGGGAACTCGGGCCCTCCGGGACCGATAAACTCATCTTT.

This clone is classed as large. The chain has TRDV1 and TRDJ2; TRDD3 matches 9 bases. There are 21 residues in the CDR3. Trimming at V came to 4 bases and at J to 1 base, leaving 19 bases not matched to a gene. CDR1 and CDR2 (germline): TSWWSYY, QGS. CDR3 region: CALGGPFSVGDKPYLTAQLFF. CDR3 DNA sequence: TGTGCTCTTGGGGGACCTTTCTCCGTGGGGGATAAACCCTATTTGACAGCACAACTCTTCTTT.

Within the sample, this clone is medium-sized (0.01 to 0.1%). CDR3 coding DNA: TGTGCTCTTGGGGAGATCTTCTTTGTACTGGGGGATACTGAACTCATCTTT. It encodes CALGEIFFVLGDTELIF. This sequence joins TRDV1 and TRDJ1, with 12 bases identical to TRDD3. The ends lost 3 bases at V and 9 bases at J; junction bases unmatched: 14. CDR3 length: 17 residues. Germline V gene data show CDR1 as TSWWSYY and CDR2 as QGS.

There are a few counts of this clone. The chain combines TRDV1 with TRDJ1, with TRDD3 identical over 8 bases. Unmatched junction bases numbered 28, after V lost 4 bases and J lost 0 bases. CDR3 length: 23 amino acids. CDR1 is TSWWSYY, CDR2 QGS, per germline. CDR3 DNA: TGTGCTCTTGGGGCCCCACCTTTTTTCCGATTTACTGGGGGTTTCTTTAACACCGATAAACTCATCTTT. It translates to CALGAPPFFRFTGGFFNTDKLIF.